Listed here are 12 T cell receptor beta chains from one sample, sequenced in a study of breast tumors, draining lymph nodes, adjacent tissues. A single record per CDR3 protein comes from TCRdb applying MiXCR to the multiplex PCR reads. The data hold some 250,000 distinct CDR3 sequences, with less than 40% observed a single time. The lymph nodes were axillary draining lymph nodes from breast cancer patients. Material for sequencing was axillary lymph node tissue. The receptors were gathered from a female donor with breast cancer. Some clones in this sample may be carry-over from other donors' samples.

In this sample, this clonotype turned up many times. V gene TRBV20-1 combines with J gene TRBJ2-1; 7 bases map to TRBD2. The length of the CDR3 is 14 residues. Trimming took 4 bases from V and 3 from J; bases not matched to a gene: 6. From germline, CDR1 is DFQATT and CDR2 SNEGSKA (reference sequence). Written as DNA, the CDR3 is TGCAGTGCTACGGTTAGCGGGCGCTACAATGAGCAGTTCTTC. It translates to CSATVSGRYNEQFF.

As for this clonotype: This likely comes from a read error, as the CDR3 has no conserved phenylalanine or tryptophan at its end. The chain uses TRBV4-3 and TRBJ1-5; tentatively, D is TRBD1 (6 bases). The V and J ends lost 1 base and 6 bases respectively, with 13 bases between them. The CDR3 is 15 residues long. Germline CDR1 reads LGHNA; CDR2 reads YSLEER. CDR3 in amino acids: CASSQGRGAGQPQHS. The CDR3 DNA sequence: TGCGCCAGCAGCCAAGGCCGGGGGGCCGGTCAGCCCCAGCATTCT.

This clonotype has a count of ten or more. The chain uses TRBV6-6 and TRBJ1-2; 8 bases are shared with TRBD1. Germline V gene sequence: CDR1 MNHNY, CDR2 SVGAGI (reference sequence). The CDR3 loop spans 15 amino acids. V shed 7 bases and J 0 bases; nucleotides not matched to a gene: 7. The CDR3 nucleotides are TGTGCCAGCACCTGGGACAGGCAAGCTAACTATGGCTACACCTTC. Protein: CASTWDRQANYGYTF.

In its sample, this clonotype was seen many times. J is TRBJ2-1 and V is TRBV12-3 or TRBV12-4, with 7 bases fitting TRBD2. V lost 0 bases, J lost 4 bases, and 3 bases stayed unmatched. The CDR3 runs to 15 residues. The CDR3 here is CASSLAGEGYNEQFF. CDR3 coding DNA: TGTGCCAGCAGTTTAGCCGGGGAGGGATACAATGAGCAGTTCTTC.

V usage is TRBV2 and J usage is TRBJ1-3, with TRBD1 as a possible D gene (6 bases). This CDR3 region has 15 residues. Deletions cut 7 bases from V and 3 bases from J, with 16 bases between. The germline CDR1 and CDR2 sequences are SNHLY and FYNNEI. The CDR3, as DNA: TGTGCCAGCACCGAGGGGGAGGGTGATGGAAACACCATATATTTT. Protein: CASTEGEGDGNTIYF.

This clonotype was observed many times. This chain links TRBV2 with TRBJ1-5; D unresolved. V was pared by 3 bases and J by 1 base, with 7 bases between. This CDR3 contains 14 residues. Germline V CDR1 and CDR2: SNHLY, FYNNEI. The CDR3 is CASSDTASNQPQHF. The CDR3 DNA follows: TGTGCCAGCAGTGATACAGCGAGCAATCAGCCCCAGCATTTT. The full variable domain, in which reference TRBV2 and TRBJ1-5 provide the parts outside the CDR3, is EPEVTQTPSHQVTQMGQEVILRCVPISNHLYFYWYRQILGQKVEFLVSFYNNEISEKSEIFDDQFSVERPDGSNFTLKIRSTKLEDSAMYFCASSDTASNQPQHFGDGTRLSIL.

The chain links TRBV20-1 to TRBJ2-3; either TRBD1 or TRBD2 may supply D (6 bases each). The length of the CDR3 is 15 residues. Trimming shortened V by 3 bases and J by 2 bases, and 15 bases separated the two germline ends. In germline, CDR1 is DFQATT, CDR2 SNEGSKA (reference sequence). This CDR3 reads CSARAGTGPTDTQYF. Written as DNA, the CDR3 is TGCAGTGCTAGGGCGGGAACAGGGCCCACAGATACGCAGTATTTT.

Turning to this clonotype: The junction shows a germline mismatch at one end, possibly a read error. This chain uses TRBV7-2 with TRBJ2-3; 9 bases map to TRBD1. This CDR3 spans 15 amino acids. Looked up from germline, CDR1 is SGHTA and CDR2 is FQGNSA. The CDR3 nucleotides are TGTGCCAGCAGCCCGGGACAGGGAAGCACAGATATGCAGTATTTT. It is translated as CASSPGQGSTDMQYF.

This clonotype was detected only a few times. This may come from a read error, since a much larger clone is one base off. The CDR3 does not close with the conserved phenylalanine or tryptophan, likely indicating a read error. The chain uses TRBV20-1 and TRBJ2-1; D unclear. V was clipped by 3 bases and J by 6 bases, with 3 bases between them. This CDR3 comprises 10 residues. The V gene's germline CDR1 is DFQATT and CDR2 SNEGSKA (reference sequence). CDR3 sequence reads: CSARSNEQFS. CDR3 nucleotides: TGCAGTGCTAGGAGCAATGAGCAGTTCTCC.

Of note for this clonotype: The conserved phenylalanine or tryptophan normally closing the CDR3 is absent here, so this likely arose from a read error. The chain links TRBV7-3 to TRBJ1-5; 9 nucleotides align to TRBD1. The CDR3 consists of 15 residues. Germline V CDR1 and CDR2: SGHTA, FQGTGA. The CDR3, as DNA: TGCGCCAGCAGCCAAGGACAGGGGAAAGATCAGCCCCAGCATTCA. Translated, it gives CASSQGQGKDQPQHS.

This clonotype occurred many times. The gene calls are TRBV11-3 and TRBJ2-2, with D possibly matching TRBD2 (5 bases). Germline V lookup: CDR1 SGHNT, CDR2 YENEEA. V lost 3 bases and J 6 bases, leaving 14 bases between the germline ends. This CDR3 spans 15 amino acids. CDR3 region: CASSLSRGWAGELFF. As DNA, the CDR3 is TGTGCCAGCAGCTTGAGTCGGGGTTGGGCCGGGGAGCTGTTTTTT.

Ten or more counts support this clonotype. The chain is built from TRBV18 and TRBJ2-7; a weak D match, TRBD1 (5 bases). CDR1 and CDR2 from the germline V gene are KGHSH and LQKENI. The CDR3 is 13 amino acids. The V and J ends lost 4 bases and 2 bases respectively, with 9 bases between them. The CDR3 DNA is TGTGCCAGCTCACGAACAGGTCCCTACGAGCAGTACTTC. This codes for CASSRTGPYEQYF. Variable domain in full (rest from reference TRBV18 and TRBJ2-7): NAGVMQNPRHLVRRRGQEARLRCSPMKGHSHVYWYRQLPEEGLKFMVYLQKENIIDESGMPKERFSAEFPKEGPSILRIQQVVRGDSAAYFCASSRTGPYEQYFGPGTRLTVT.